The rows below give T cell receptor beta chains drawn from one sample of a study of blood T cell repertoires in COVID-19. Data came from immunoSEQ multiplex PCR; TCRdb stores just in-frame clones and leaves some out. This table has hundreds of thousands of clones, roughly 77% appearing once. Sequenced: peripheral blood. The receptors were sampled from an elderly woman with acute or convalescent COVID-19. The CDR3 runs from the conserved cysteine through the conserved F or W. The order of the fields is clone size, V gene, D gene, J gene, CDR3 protein, CDR3 DNA. A D gene is named only where the DNA matches it firmly. Some rows have no size entry. The others give once, few or many, or a class for an expanded clone.

-	TRBV7-6	TRBD2	TRBJ2-1	CASSLRGRGLAGGPRNEQFF	TGTGCCAGCAGCCTCAGGGGGCGTGGACTAGCGGGGGGGCCGAGAAATGAGCAGTTCTTC
-	TRBV2	-	TRBJ1-2	CASSERGFYGYTF	TGTGCCAGCAGTGAAAGAGGATTCTATGGCTACACCTTC
-	TRBV3-1/TRBV3-2	-	TRBJ1-3	CASSHKGQSSGNTIYF	TGTGCCAGCAGCCACAAGGGGCAATCCTCTGGAAACACCATATATTTT
-	TRBV7-2	TRBD1	TRBJ1-3	CASSLAGQGTNTIYF	TGTGCCAGCAGCTTAGCAGGACAGGGAACAAACACCATATATTTT
-	TRBV2	-	TRBJ1-1	CASGNRDTEAFF	TGTGCCAGCGGAAACAGGGACACTGAAGCTTTCTTT
few	TRBV18	TRBD1	TRBJ2-7	CASSPRTGSNEQYF	TGTGCCAGCTCACCCAGGACAGGATCGAACGAGCAGTACTTC
-	TRBV6-5	-	TRBJ2-7	CASSSGAVGPYEQYF	TGTGCCAGCAGTTCCGGAGCGGTAGGGCCCTACGAGCAGTACTTC
-	TRBV18	TRBD1	TRBJ2-7	CASSGQGSNEQYF	TGTGCCAGCTCAGGACAGGGGTCGAACGAGCAGTACTTC
few	TRBV18	-	TRBJ2-5	CASSPGAGVETQYF	TGTGCCAGCTCACCGGGGGCGGGAGTGGAGACCCAGTACTTC
-	TRBV3-1/TRBV3-2	TRBD2	TRBJ2-5	CASALGTSGGQETQYF	TGTGCCAGCGCCTTGGGGACTAGCGGGGGCCAAGAGACCCAGTACTTC
once	TRBV27	-	TRBJ2-5	CASSFLPRAIKEAFQETQYF	TGTGCCAGCAGTTTCCTACCCCGGGCTATAAAGGAGGCCTTTCAAGAGACCCAGTACTTC
-	TRBV19	-	TRBJ1-3	CASSIAGAAAGNTIYF	TGTGCCAGTAGTATAGCGGGAGCAGCTGCTGGAAACACCATATATTTT
-	TRBV11-2	TRBD1	TRBJ2-3	CASSLRTGVTDTQYF	TGTGCCAGCAGCTTAAGGACAGGGGTCACAGATACGCAGTATTTT
-	TRBV5-1	-	TRBJ1-2	CASSSRGGYGYTF	TGCGCCAGCAGCTCCCGGGGGGGCTATGGCTACACCTTC
few	TRBV19	TRBD1	TRBJ1-2	CASRSPGTGIYGYTF	TGTGCCAGTAGAAGTCCCGGGACAGGGATCTATGGCTACACCTTC
-	TRBV19	TRBD2	TRBJ2-1	CASSIKLAAYNEQFF	TGTGCCAGTAGTATAAAGCTAGCGGCCTACAATGAGCAGTTCTTC
few	TRBV5-1	-	TRBJ2-1	CASSLQGTGNRNEQFF	TGCGCCAGCAGCTTGCAAGGGACTGGAAATCGCAATGAGCAGTTCTTC
-	TRBV4-2	TRBD1	TRBJ2-7	CASSQDQDRGYEQYF	TGTGCCAGCAGCCAGGACCAGGACAGGGGGTACGAGCAGTACTTC
-	TRBV18	-	TRBJ2-1	CASSPLTSSYNEQFF	TGTGCCAGCTCACCGCTGACATCCTCCTACAATGAGCAGTTCTTC
few	TRBV2	-	TRBJ2-2	CASTVYGGNTGELFF	TGTGCCAGCACCGTCTATGGTGGGAACACCGGGGAGCTGTTTTTT
-	TRBV5-4	TRBD2	TRBJ2-7	CASSLWTSGGQYF	TGTGCCAGCAGCTTGTGGACTAGCGGGGGGCAGTACTTC
many	TRBV9	-	TRBJ1-3	CASSGPTGSGNTIYF	TGTGCCAGCAGCGGGCCAACAGGGTCTGGAAACACCATATATTTT
-	TRBV7-8	TRBD1	TRBJ1-5	CASSFGTGYQPQHF	TGTGCCAGCAGCTTCGGGACAGGGTATCAGCCCCAGCATTTT
-	TRBV29-1	-	TRBJ2-3	CSVVRSTDTQYF	TGCAGCGTTGTGAGGAGCACAGATACGCAGTATTTT
-	TRBV28	-	TRBJ1-2	CASSFSSYGYTF	TGTGCCAGCAGTTTCTCTTCCTATGGCTACACCTTC
-	TRBV5-6	-	TRBJ2-1	CASSSVNTRGNEQFF	TGTGCCAGCAGCTCGGTTAACACCCGGGGCAATGAGCAGTTCTTC
-	TRBV6-5	-	TRBJ2-7	CASTSQVGNEQYF	TGTGCCAGCACGAGTCAGGTTGGAAACGAGCAGTACTTC
-	TRBV6-5	-	TRBJ1-6	CASSLAINGSPLHF	TGTGCCAGCAGCCTCGCGATAAACGGTTCACCCCTCCACTTT
-	TRBV5-1	TRBD2	TRBJ2-2	CASSPAGRNTGELFF	TGCGCCAGCAGCCCAGCGGGACGTAACACCGGGGAGCTGTTTTTT
-	TRBV28	-	TRBJ1-5	CASSPGGVHNQPQHF	TGTGCCAGCAGTCCCGGAGGGGTCCACAATCAGCCCCAGCATTTT
-	TRBV5-1	TRBD1	TRBJ2-7	CASSSRGRVYEQYF	TGCGCCAGCAGCTCCAGGGGGCGTGTATACGAGCAGTACTTC
-	TRBV9	-	TRBJ1-1	CASSVDGVEAFF	TGTGCCAGCAGCGTGGACGGGGTTGAAGCTTTCTTT
-	TRBV18	TRBD1	TRBJ1-2	CASSPLTTGEYGYTF	TGTGCCAGCTCACCACTAACAACAGGGGAGTATGGCTACACCTTC
-	TRBV3-1/TRBV3-2	TRBD1	TRBJ2-7	CASSQAGGGGYEQYF	TGTGCCAGCAGCCAGGCAGGGGGTGGGGGCTACGAGCAGTACTTC
few	TRBV6-4	-	TRBJ1-1	CASSLTAGLEAFF	TGTGCCAGCAGTCTCACTGCAGGACTTGAAGCTTTCTTT
-	TRBV19	-	TRBJ2-1	CASSIRNEQFF	TGTGCCAGTAGTATCCGTAATGAGCAGTTCTTC
few	TRBV7-9	-	TRBJ1-1	CASSPPGGRTEAFF	TGTGCCAGCAGCCCTCCGGGGGGGAGGACTGAAGCTTTCTTT
-	TRBV12-3/TRBV12-4	TRBD2	TRBJ2-7	CASSTGTSYEQYF	TGTGCCAGCAGCACCGGGACTAGCTACGAGCAGTACTTC
few	TRBV6-5	-	TRBJ1-2	CASSYSNSRNYGYTF	TGTGCCAGCAGTTACTCGAACAGCCGAAACTATGGCTACACCTTC
-	TRBV11-3	TRBD2	TRBJ2-5	CASSLELAGRRVRETQYF	TGTGCCAGCAGCTTAGAACTAGCGGGCCGCCGTGTCCGGGAGACCCAGTACTTC
-	TRBV5-1	-	TRBJ1-2	CASSLGFRYDGYTF	TGCGCCAGCAGCTTGGGGTTCCGGTATGATGGCTACACCTTC
-	TRBV27	TRBD1	TRBJ2-7	CASRRTGGNYEQYF	TGTGCCAGCAGAAGGACAGGGGGCAACTACGAGCAGTACTTC
-	TRBV15	-	TRBJ2-7	CATSRDLKEGYEQYF	TGTGCCACCAGCAGAGATCTTAAGGAGGGTTACGAGCAGTACTTC
-	TRBV3-1/TRBV3-2	-	TRBJ2-5	CASSPNPIGGETQYF	TGTGCCAGCAGCCCTAACCCGATAGGGGGTGAGACCCAGTACTTC